This record covers a single T cell receptor (beta chain). No antigen is known for it. No clone much larger than this one lies a single base away; base qualities are absent. TCRbeta CDR3 regions were amplified from genomic DNA using the immunoSEQ Assay, a bias-controlled multiplex PCR. As for the original processing: The number of nucleated cells in each sample was estimated from the amplification of reference gene primers within the assay. To quantify the absolute abundance of each unique TCRbeta CDR3 rearrangement, sequence reads were collapsed and filtered. Productive Simpson clonality was computed per sample as the square root of Simpson's diversity index over productive rearrangements. What TCRdb holds here is the immuneACCESS table cut down to in-frame rearrangements. Part of the clones is not present; checked against another copy, under half of the missing clones reflect an unresolved V gene, and the others are unexplained. V and J calls and clone size come straight from that table; D and trimming were deduced from the DNA. Recorded for this sample are 43,000 or so clones; around 79% of them occurred a single time. The leading ten clones occupy about a quarter of the sample.

The sample originates from a study of blood T cell repertoires in COVID-19 (dated by TCRdb to the early 2020s). For the study in its entirety: The collaborator samples originated in the United States, Italy and Spain and spanned the acute and convalescent phases of COVID-19. The material from the prospective study consisted of cDNA or gDNA derived from T cells, B-cell-depleted T cells, or PBMCs. Subjects who had been exposed to COVID-19, were actively infected with it, or had recovered from it provided the deeply sampled blood TCRbeta repertoires that made up the dataset. The repertoires were released in a freely available public database meant as a resource for research on the immune response to SARS-CoV-2. The samples were drawn from the first 160 participants of the ongoing ImmuneRACE study and from some 1,300 subjects provided by 6 global collaborators. The sample metadata nearly always contained a de-identified subject ID, COVID-19 status, age in years and sex. Where HLA class I and class II types were available, the types were taken from metadata supplied by the sample provider, not from assay-based typing. General findings and caveats noted by the study authors: How much clinical and demographic metadata was included differed by source and by participant, and the metadata was provided uncurated.

Compared with germline, V lacks 1 base and J lacks 10 bases; bases without a gene match: 7. The cysteine opens and the phenylalanine closes a CDR3 of 15 amino acids. The read is trimmed to its CDR3 DNA, 45 bases read in frame from base 1. CDR1 and CDR2 are drawn from the germline V gene: SGDLS, YYNGEE. Whole blood was collected in K2EDTA tubes by collaborating institutions according to the institutions' own protocols. For TCRbeta analysis, collaborator samples were shipped as frozen whole blood, as isolated PBMCs, or as DNA extracted from either sample type. The chain couples TRBV9 to TRBJ2-1, with 11 middle bases fitting TRBD2. The sequence was obtained from a woman in her sixties or seventies with acute or convalescent COVID-19. Sequencing was performed on peripheral blood. Here the CDR3 is given as CASSVYPSGGQEQFF. The nucleotides are TGTGCCAGCAGCGTATACCCTAGCGGGGGGCAAGAGCAGTTCTTC.